The clone carrying this T cell receptor beta chain turned up a few times. This sample was taken from a study of cytomegalovirus exposure and HLA in healthy donors. The PCR employed 60 Vbeta primers together with 13 Jbeta primers. This table comes from immunoSEQ multiplex PCR, and its TCRdb copy is limited to in-frame clones, with some not included. The sample records roughly 130,000 clones, 65% to 80% being singletons. This sequence originates from a woman aged 40 to 50 in good health and CMV-seronegative. The sample consisted of PBMCs.

The CDR3 DNA sequence: TGTGCCTGGGACAGGGGTGGAGAGACCCAGTACTTC. Protein: CAWDRGGETQYF. V is TRBV30 and J is TRBJ2-5, with TRBD1 matching 8 bases. J gave up 4 bases and V 5 bases, and 3 bases lay outside the gene matches. CDR3 length: 12 residues. Germline loops: CDR1 GTSNPN, CDR2 SVGIG (reference sequence).